Below, one T cell receptor (beta chain) is given with its context. The CDR3 runs 12 residues. Germline-derived CDR1 and CDR2 are GTSNPN and SVGIG (reference sequence). V shed 7 bases and J shed 1 base, with 8 bases lying between them. The repertoire was sequenced with immunoSEQ multiplex PCR; TCRdb's copy has only in-frame clones and lacks some. The sample comprises roughly 100,000 clones, 85% to 95% of which are singletons, and less than 2% rests with the top ten. The time point was: cycle 4 day 1 (C4D1), after more than five weeks of nivolumab. All the patients suffered relapse after autologous stem cell transplantation, and brentuximab vedotin exposure differed. This sample was taken from a study of PD-1 blockade in classical Hodgkin lymphoma.

This clonotype originated in a human donor with classical Hodgkin lymphoma. This rearrangement joins TRBV30 to TRBJ2-1; D is ambiguous. The input for sequencing was peripheral blood mononuclear cells (PBMCs), taken before the fourth cycle of nivolumab. The CDR3 coding sequence is TGTGCCTCCGCACGGTCCTACAATGAGCAGTTCTTC. Protein product: CASARSYNEQFF.